This is a list of T cell receptor beta chains from one sample in a study of CD8 T cells in ankylosing spondylitis. TCRdb analysed the 5' RACE reads with MiXCR anew, one entry per CDR3 protein. The data contain some 240,000 distinct CDR3 sequences, 7.3% of them singletons. What was sequenced was blood, either unsorted or a sorted T cell fraction (not recorded which). All receptors derive from a male donor with ankylosing spondylitis. Each CDR3 is given without its conserved first and last residue. Size tells how often a clone was seen (once, few, many) or the class of an expanded clone, and some rows leave it out.

v_gene: TRBV7-9; abundance: -; j_gene: TRBJ2-7; CDR3aa: ASGGASGVRYEQY
v_gene: TRBV4-3; abundance: many; j_gene: TRBJ2-3; CDR3aa: ASSPLIGLAGFPSTDTQY
v_gene: TRBV13; abundance: -; j_gene: TRBJ2-7; CDR3aa: ASSSSGLAGVEQY
v_gene: TRBV3-1; abundance: -; j_gene: TRBJ2-7; CDR3aa: ASSQGYGQILSYEQY
v_gene: TRBV29-1; abundance: -; j_gene: TRBJ2-7; CDR3aa: SVADSPGNGVEQY
v_gene: TRBV5-1; abundance: few; j_gene: TRBJ2-7; CDR3aa: ASSLDWDSAYEQY
v_gene: TRBV9; abundance: many; j_gene: TRBJ2-5; CDR3aa: ASSVVEGSEETQY
v_gene: TRBV6-5; abundance: many; j_gene: TRBJ2-3; CDR3aa: ASSYGTSGGDTQY
v_gene: TRBV12-3/TRBV12-4; abundance: -; j_gene: TRBJ2-1; CDR3aa: ASSPLGPRNEQF
v_gene: TRBV28; abundance: few; j_gene: TRBJ2-2; CDR3aa: ASSFTRGSTGELF
v_gene: TRBV18; abundance: many; j_gene: TRBJ2-7; CDR3aa: ASSPRGYEQY
v_gene: TRBV5-5; abundance: many; j_gene: TRBJ1-6; CDR3aa: ASSQDRGSYNSPLH
v_gene: TRBV12-3/TRBV12-4; abundance: many; j_gene: TRBJ2-2; CDR3aa: ASSFSGGATGELF
v_gene: TRBV7-3; abundance: many; j_gene: TRBJ2-2; CDR3aa: ASSLNGGPTGELF
v_gene: TRBV7-2; abundance: -; j_gene: TRBJ2-7; CDR3aa: ASSSLPLAEVHYEQY
v_gene: TRBV12-3/TRBV12-4; abundance: many; j_gene: TRBJ2-2; CDR3aa: ASPTPSTGELF
v_gene: TRBV27; abundance: many; j_gene: TRBJ2-1; CDR3aa: ASSLMATNEQF
v_gene: TRBV7-9; abundance: many; j_gene: TRBJ2-3; CDR3aa: ASSLLSGVGDTQY
v_gene: TRBV4-3; abundance: many; j_gene: TRBJ2-3; CDR3aa: ASSQDRHGLGTDTQY
v_gene: TRBV12-5; abundance: few; j_gene: TRBJ2-7; CDR3aa: ASGPTGKTYEQY